The rows below give T cell receptor beta chains drawn from one sample of a study of blood T cells in healthy people across ages. Via MiXCR, TCRdb re-called the 5' RACE reads, giving one row per CDR3 protein. The sample lists roughly 1.5 million distinct CDR3 sequences; around 40% were seen once. The sample was blood. The source of these receptors is a woman aged 18-29 years in good health. The conserved cysteine and the conserved F or W are not part of the CDR3 here. A D gene is named only where the DNA matches it firmly.

V	J	D	CDR3
TRBV4-1	TRBJ1-6	.	VSSQENSNSPLH
TRBV28	TRBJ1-5	.	ASGTASNQPQH
TRBV5-5	TRBJ2-7	.	ASSLVDGEQY
TRBV29-1	TRBJ2-7	.	SVGDTGSTEQY
TRBV12-3/TRBV12-4	TRBJ1-2	.	ASSTGHYYGYT
TRBV7-9	TRBJ2-3	TRBD2	ASSYPRLAGNTDTQY
TRBV6-5	TRBJ1-1	.	ASSYYRMNTEAF
TRBV7-2	.	.	ASSTMAGSYNEQY
TRBV9	TRBJ2-3	.	ASSGPEGDTQY
TRBV5-1	TRBJ2-1	.	ASSLARGGNNEQF
TRBV12-3/TRBV12-4	TRBJ1-1	.	ASRREGIRNTEAF
TRBV29-1	TRBJ1-5	.	SVTTRGGDINQPQH
TRBV20-1	.	TRBD1	SAAGQGTETQY
TRBV6-1	TRBJ2-6	.	ASSEASSGANVPT
TRBV7-8	TRBJ1-4	.	ASSLLGRNYATNEKLF
TRBV6-5	TRBJ1-1	.	ASSYGLAPTNTEAF
TRBV4-3	TRBJ1-1	.	ASSRGREWVNNEAF
TRBV5-6	TRBJ1-2	.	ASSLYRAAYGYT
TRBV6-5	TRBJ2-6	.	ASSYSRGQLSGANVLT
TRBV7-3	TRBJ2-5	TRBD1	ASSLSGTEETQY
TRBV20-1	TRBJ2-3	.	SAQQGGSTDTQY
TRBV29-1	TRBJ2-5	.	SGGLDEQY
TRBV27	TRBJ2-6	TRBD2	ASTPLEGLAFSGANVLT
TRBV10-3	TRBJ2-5	.	AISEPGRGYEQY
TRBV12-3/TRBV12-4	TRBJ2-5	.	ASSPQPRGETQY
TRBV29-1	TRBJ1-2	TRBD1	SVPARDRGDYGYT
TRBV5-5	TRBJ2-7	.	ASSLMGTNSYEQY
TRBV20-1	TRBJ2-1	TRBD1	SARRTGSEQF
TRBV7-9	TRBJ1-6	.	ASSLGGGWPLH
TRBV6-2/TRBV6-3	TRBJ2-3	.	ASDCGLTKSPSTDTQY
TRBV7-2	TRBJ1-1	TRBD1	ASGPGQFLTEAF
TRBV5-1	TRBJ2-1	TRBD1	ASSSGTGAFRSSYNEQF
TRBV20-1	TRBJ2-4	.	SARDRQLAKNIQY
TRBV29-1	TRBJ2-2	.	IAEDGELF
TRBV29-1	TRBJ2-1	.	SAAANEQF
TRBV7-2	TRBJ2-3	.	ASSYVRVRLDTDTQY
TRBV20-1	TRBJ1-4	.	SVRSQGRGSNEKLF
TRBV28	.	TRBD2	ASSLDGRAAEQY
TRBV4-3	TRBJ1-4	.	ASSQEARENEKLF
TRBV2	TRBJ2-5	.	ASSLDSGMRWTQY
TRBV6-1	TRBJ2-3	.	ASSEGSDTQY
TRBV28	TRBJ2-1	TRBD2	ASSPRLAGVKGEQF
TRBV12-3/TRBV12-4	TRBJ2-3	.	ASLRWGGNTDAQY
TRBV3-1	TRBJ2-5	.	ASSPPVVGETQY
TRBV20-1	TRBJ1-2	.	SAGDYYGYT
TRBV20-1	TRBJ2-5	.	SARAGVETQY
TRBV25-1	TRBJ2-5	.	ASSDSKGRYNEQY
TRBV5-6	TRBJ2-1	.	ASSLARPFGEQF
TRBV12-3/TRBV12-4	TRBJ1-2	.	ASSPNDYYGYT
TRBV28	TRBJ2-3	TRBD2	ASSRRKAGSTDTQY
TRBV25-1	TRBJ2-7	.	ASSELGGGRGDEQY
TRBV24-1	TRBJ1-2	.	ATSDSVGGYGYT
TRBV29-1	TRBJ1-6	.	SVTTGRGNSPLH